The rows below give T cell receptor beta chains drawn from one sample of a study of CD8+CD57+ T cells in acquired aplastic anemia. TCRdb reprocessed the reads with MiXCR, giving one entry per CDR3 protein. In the table there are 200,000 to 250,000 distinct CDR3 sequences, 65% of which are singletons. The sample comprised sorted CD4+, CD8+, or CD8+CD57+ T cells (not recorded which) from PBMCs. These receptor sequences come from a human donor with aplastic anemia. Each CDR3 is given with its conserved first and last residue. The D gene is left open where the match is weak. Size tells how often a clone was seen (once, few, many) or the class of an expanded clone, and some rows leave it out.

>.|TRBV15|.|TRBJ1-1
TGTGCCACCAGCAGAGTGAGTCAAGATGGGACTGAAGCTTTCTTT
CATSRVSQDGTEAFF
>.|TRBV7-9|.|TRBJ1-5
TGTGCCAGCAGCCCCAACATGGGCGGCCCAAATCAGCCCCAGCATTTT
CASSPNMGGPNQPQHF
>TRBD2|TRBV10-3|.|TRBJ2-1
TGCGCCATCAGTACTAGCGGTGACAATGAGCAGTTCTTC
CAISTSGDNEQFF
>TRBD2|TRBV7-9|.|TRBJ2-5
TGTGCCAGCAGCTTAGAACTAGCGGAGACCCAGTACTTC
CASSLELAETQYF
>TRBD1|TRBV7-9|.|TRBJ1-6
TGTGCCAGCAGCACGGGACAGACTAATTCACCCCTCCACTTT
CASSTGQTNSPLHF
>.|TRBV7-4|.|TRBJ1-2
TGTGCCAGCAGCTTAGCGCCGGAATACTATGGCTACACCTTC
CASSLAPEYYGYTF
>.|TRBV20-1|.|TRBJ1-1
TGCAGTTCGCATCTGAACACTGAAGCTTTCTTT
CSSHLNTEAFF
>.|TRBV5-4|many|TRBJ2-2
TGTGCCAGCAGCTTGTGGGGACAAAGAACCGGGGAGCTGTTTTTT
CASSLWGQRTGELFF
>.|TRBV4-1|.|TRBJ1-2
TGCGCCAGCAGCCAAGGATGGAGTGGCAACACCTTC
CASSQGWSGNTF
>.|TRBV9|.|TRBJ2-3
TGTGCCAGCAGCGTAGTTCAAGGGACGCAGTATTTT
CASSVVQGTQYF
>TRBD2|TRBV9|few|TRBJ2-3
TGTGCCAGCAGCGTTAGGACCGGGGGGGCGAGCACAGATACGCAGTATTTT
CASSVRTGGASTDTQYF
>.|TRBV9|.|TRBJ1-4
TGTGCCAGCAGCGTAGCAGCCGGGGGGAATGAAAAACTGTTTTTT
CASSVAAGGNEKLFF
>.|TRBV5-1|once|TRBJ2-1
TGCGCCAGCAGCGCACGGAACAGTATGGAGCCCTACAATGAGCAGTTCTTC
CASSARNSMEPYNEQFF
>TRBD2|TRBV27|few|TRBJ2-1
TGTGCCAGCAGTCTTAGCGGGAGACTCTACAATGAGCAGTTCTTC
CASSLSGRLYNEQFF
>.|TRBV6-4|many|TRBJ1-6
TGTGCCAGCAGTGACTCGGAGCATTCACCCCTCCACTTT
CASSDSEHSPLHF
>.|TRBV19|.|TRBJ1-5
TGTGCCAGTAGTGACAAGGGCGATCAGCCCCAGCATTTT
CASSDKGDQPQHF